Detailed here is one TCR beta chain. These data come from a study of Tregs in tolerant kidney transplant recipients. Recipients received nonmyeloablative bone marrow transplants from related graft donors, with transient mixed chimerism. V was pared by 7 bases and J by 7 bases, with 8 bases of the junction left unmatched. The CDR3 length is 13 residues. Germline-derived CDR1 and CDR2 are SQVTM and ANQGSEA. Profiled with immunoSEQ multiplex PCR; TCRdb holds only in-frame clones, not every one. The data contain about 81,000 clones, about 91% of them singletons. The source material was CD4+ T cells from blood (PBMCs), sampled 24 months after the transplant. The rearrangement joins TRBV29-1 to TRBJ2-1; the match to TRBD2 covers 9 bases. This TCR came from a human patient who received a combined kidney and bone marrow transplant. These T cells may partly come from the graft donor. CDR3 DNA: TGCAGCGCGGGGACTAGCCGGGAAAATGAGCAGTTCTTC. Protein: CSAGTSRENEQFF.